This TCR beta chain emerged from a study of T cell responses to AZD1222 COVID-19 vaccine. Across the study: Second-dose intervals near 4 or 12 weeks were combined.

Concerning this clone itself: What it binds is not known.

Study-wide points: Donor demographics were predominantly white British with a female majority; clonal diversity may be underestimated.

The CDR3 is made up of 14 amino acids. V shed 9 bases and J 2 bases; nucleotides not matched to a gene: 8. Germline V gene data show CDR1 as WNHNN and CDR2 as SYGVQD (reference sequence). This table comes from immunoSEQ multiplex PCR, and its TCRdb copy is limited to in-frame clones, with some not included. The sample yields 140,000 to 150,000 clones, 85% to 95% seen once. This clonotype was obtained from an adult in good health. Sequencing used peripheral blood, obtained on day 0 of AZD1222 vaccination. The chain uses TRBV10-1 and TRBJ2-7; 9 bases line up with TRBD1. The CDR3 coding sequence is TGCGCCAGGATACACAGGGGGCGGCCCTACGAGCAGTACTTC. Encoded protein: CARIHRGRPYEQYF.